These 27 T cell receptor beta chains were sequenced from one sample in a study of CD8 T cells in ankylosing spondylitis. MiXCR was run by TCRdb on the 5' RACE reads, yielding one entry per CDR3 protein. The sample lists approximately 150,000 distinct CDR3 sequences, around a third seen once, with 6% in the top ten. Sequenced material: synovial fluid, either unsorted or a sorted T cell fraction (not recorded which). These receptors originate from a male donor with ankylosing spondylitis.

This clonotype was seen at least ten times. The chain recombines TRBV20-1 with TRBJ2-7; D uncertain. The CDR3 consists of 11 residues. V was trimmed by 3 bases and J by 6 bases, leaving 9 bases between them. The germline V gene has CDR1 DFQATT and CDR2 SNEGSKA (reference sequence). The CDR3 protein is CSASKGREQYF. The CDR3 region has the DNA TGCAGTGCTAGTAAAGGGCGCGAGCAGTACTTC.

This chain uses TRBV6-1 with TRBJ2-1, with 9 bases lining up with TRBD1. The CDR3 runs 15 residues. Germline V gives CDR1 MNHNS, CDR2 SASEGT. V was clipped by 10 bases and J by 6 bases; unmatched bases: 13. CDR3 sequence reads: CATPRGTGRVNEQFF. The CDR3 DNA is TGTGCCACCCCCCGAGGGACAGGGCGTGTCAATGAGCAGTTCTTC.

This clonotype was detected many times. The CDR3 nucleotides are TGTGCCATCAGTGCCATTCAGGGAGCTGACACTGAAGCTTTCTTT. Encoded protein: CAISAIQGADTEAFF. The V gene is TRBV10-3, the J gene TRBJ1-1; a possible D gene is TRBD1 (5 bases). The germline V and J ends were trimmed by 4 bases and 3 bases, with 15 bases remaining between them. Per the germline V gene, CDR1 is ENHRY and CDR2 is SYGVKD. CDR3 size: 15 residues.

In this sample, this clonotype turned up many times. CDR3 sequence: CASSQGTGGEETQYF. Here the CDR3 DNA reads TGTGCCAGCAGCCAAGGGACAGGGGGGGAAGAGACCCAGTACTTC. The chain joins TRBV4-2 to TRBJ2-5; 10 bases are a match to TRBD1. The junction had 2 bases not matched to a gene; V was cut back by 1 base and J by 3 bases. The CDR3 contains 15 residues. The V gene's germline CDR1 is LGHNA and CDR2 YNFKEQ.

V usage is TRBV12-3 or TRBV12-4 and J usage is TRBJ2-2; D remains ambiguous. The V end was cut by 0 bases, the J end by 4 bases, with 12 bases between. This CDR3 region has 16 residues. DNA for the CDR3: TGTGCCAGCAGTTTAGCGGGCCTACCGGTCACCGGGGAGCTGTTTTTT. Residues: CASSLAGLPVTGELFF.

V gene TRBV24-1 combines with J gene TRBJ2-3; TRBD1 aligns across 10 bases. The CDR3 spans 15 residues. The trim removed 5 bases at V and 5 bases at J, leaving 6 bases unmatched. Germline CDR1 and CDR2: KGHDR and SFDVKD. This CDR3 is CATSAPRTGGDTQYF. The CDR3 region has the DNA TGTGCCACCAGTGCGCCAAGGACAGGGGGAGATACGCAGTATTTT.

This clonotype occurred many times. V and J are TRBV7-2 and TRBJ2-5; 7 bases are a match to TRBD2. The trim removed 3 bases at V and 1 base at J, leaving 11 bases unmatched. The germline V gene encodes CDR1 SGHTA and CDR2 FQGNSA. The CDR3 sequence is 17 residues long. The CDR3 protein is CASSFRAGFGRQETQYF. Written as DNA, the CDR3 is TGTGCCAGCAGCTTTAGAGCGGGGTTTGGTCGCCAAGAGACCCAGTACTTC.

V usage is TRBV10-3 and J usage is TRBJ2-7, with 9 bases lining up with TRBD1. J gave up 3 bases and V 4 bases, and 4 bases lay outside the gene matches. The germline CDR1 and CDR2 sequences are ENHRY and SYGVKD. CDR3 length: 14 amino acids. The CDR3 sequence: CAISGQTGGYEQYF. In nucleotides, the CDR3 is TGTGCCATCAGTGGTCAGACAGGGGGCTACGAGCAGTACTTC.

The V and J genes are TRBV11-2 and TRBJ2-2; D possibly corresponds to TRBD2 (5 bases). Germline lookup yields CDR1 SGHAT and CDR2 FQNNGV. V was pared by 5 bases and J by 5 bases, with 12 bases between. The CDR3 totals 14 residues. The CDR3 region is CASSEGGVTGELFF. CDR3 nucleotide sequence: TGTGCCAGCAGCGAGGGTGGGGTTACCGGGGAGCTGTTTTTT.

This clonotype occurred many times. This chain connects TRBV24-1 to TRBJ1-3; the D is unclear. The CDR3 is 15 residues long. Germline V gene sequence: CDR1 KGHDR, CDR2 SFDVKD. V gave up 3 bases and J gave up 2 bases, with 10 bases separating them. CDR3 loop: CATSDAKGAGNTIYF. In DNA, the CDR3 is TGTGCCACCAGTGATGCGAAGGGAGCTGGAAACACCATATATTTT.

This clonotype was seen only a few times. This chain joins TRBV4-1 and TRBJ2-7, with D uncertain. Germline V CDR1 and CDR2: MGHRA, YSYEKL. The CDR3 totals 14 residues. The ends were cut back, 2 bases at V and 3 bases at J, with 11 bases in the middle. CDR3 DNA: TGCGCCAGCAGCCAAAGGACGGAAAGCTACGAGCAGTACTTC. Its protein product is CASSQRTESYEQYF.

The chain combines TRBV28 with TRBJ1-5; TRBD1 matches 7 bases. The V gene's germline CDR1 is MDHEN and CDR2 SYDVKM. V dropped 6 bases and J dropped 0; count of bases not matched to a gene: 8. The CDR3 is 16 amino acids. As DNA, the CDR3 is TGTGCCAGCAGGCGAGGGACAGTAAATAGCAATCAGCCCCAGCATTTT. Translating it yields CASRRGTVNSNQPQHF.

The V call is TRBV7-9, the J call TRBJ2-1; 7 bases match TRBD2. CDR3 length equals 15 residues. Germline lookup yields CDR1 SEHNR and CDR2 FQNEAQ (reference sequence). V trimming: 1 base; J trimming: 9 bases; junction bases outside the gene matches: 9. CDR3 in amino acids: CASSLGSGAGIEQFF. Here the CDR3 DNA reads TGTGCCAGCAGCTTAGGAAGCGGGGCCGGAATTGAGCAGTTCTTC.

This clonotype was seen ten or more times. The CDR3 DNA reads as TGTGCCAGCAGTGAATTGGTCGGAAATAATTCACCCCTCCACTTT. This translates into CASSELVGNNSPLHF. The chain carries TRBV2 and TRBJ1-6, with unresolved D. Per germline, CDR1 SNHLY and CDR2 FYNNEI. V was pared by 2 bases and J by 5 bases, with 10 bases between. The CDR3 loop spans 15 amino acids.

This rearrangement joins TRBV2 to TRBJ2-3, with 7 positions matching TRBD2. Germline V gene lookup returns CDR1 SNHLY and CDR2 FYNNEI. With V trimmed by 6 bases and J by 4 bases, 19 bases remained unmatched. This CDR3 has 18 amino acids. CDR3 DNA: TGTGCCAGCAGCCGGAGCCCCAACTTTGGCGGGAGCTCAGATACGCAGTATTTT. Its translation: CASSRSPNFGGSSDTQYF.

This clonotype was counted only a few times. The CDR3 loop is CSGYQGGYTF. CDR3 DNA: TGCAGCGGGTATCAGGGCGGCTACACCTTC. This rearrangement joins TRBV29-1 to TRBJ1-2; TRBD1 is a possible D gene (5 bases). Trimming left V 7 bases short and J 8 bases short, with 11 bases between. Germline lookup yields CDR1 SQVTM and CDR2 ANQGSEA. The CDR3 has 10 residues.

The chain has TRBV29-1 and TRBJ1-2; TRBD1 aligns across 12 bases. J lost 7 bases, V lost 8 bases, and 8 bases had no gene match. CDR3 length: 13 residues. Per the germline V gene, CDR1 is SQVTM and CDR2 is ANQGSEA. CDR3 DNA sequence: TGCAGCACATCGGGACAGGGGGCGCGTGGCTACACCTTC. Translated: CSTSGQGARGYTF.

This clonotype has a count of ten or more. V usage is TRBV12-3 or TRBV12-4 and J usage is TRBJ1-1; D is unclear. Trimming took 7 bases from V and 0 from J, leaving 21 bases between them. This CDR3 region has 17 residues. The CDR3 nucleotides read TGTGCCAGCACTAAAAGTGGAGGGCGGAAGGTGAACACTGAAGCTTTCTTT. This translates into CASTKSGGRKVNTEAFF.

This clonotype showed up many times. J is TRBJ1-2 and V is TRBV28; D ambiguous. Germline CDR1 reads MDHEN; CDR2 reads SYDVKM. V was cut by 3 bases and J by 4 bases, with 18 bases left in between. This CDR3 region has 16 residues. CDR3 bases: TGTGCCAGCAGTTTTGGCCTCCCCTCGGGCGGCTATGGCTACACCTTC. Translation: CASSFGLPSGGYGYTF.

This clonotype was counted many times. This chain links TRBV20-1 with TRBJ2-3, with D possibly being TRBD2 (6 bases). Germline V gene data show CDR1 as DFQATT and CDR2 as SNEGSKA (reference sequence). The CDR3 sequence is 14 residues long. Trimming removed 3 bases at V and 1 base at J, with 11 bases between. In DNA form, the CDR3 reads TGCAGTGCTAGTGGGGAGGTAGGCACAGATACGCAGTATTTT. Protein sequence: CSASGEVGTDTQYF.

The genes are TRBV20-1 and TRBJ2-1; the D is unclear. V was shortened by 4 bases and J by 5 bases, with 9 bases between the two germline ends. Per germline, CDR1 DFQATT and CDR2 SNEGSKA (reference sequence). The CDR3 contains 12 residues. This CDR3 reads CSATDPHNEQFF. The CDR3 DNA sequence: TGCAGTGCTACTGACCCACACAATGAGCAGTTCTTC.

The chain is built from TRBV29-1 and TRBJ1-2; D uncertain. Germline CDR1 is SQVTM and CDR2 is ANQGSEA. V lost 2 bases to trimming and J lost 4 bases, with 11 bases between them. CDR3 size: 13 residues. CDR3 nucleotide sequence: TGCAGCGTTGAAAGCCCACGGACCTATGGCTACACCTTC. It yields the protein CSVESPRTYGYTF.

CDR3 residues: CASSQDGGLGNYGYTF. The CDR3 bases are TGCGCCAGCAGCCAAGATGGAGGGTTGGGGAACTATGGCTACACCTTC. The chain recombines TRBV4-3 with TRBJ1-2; D is ambiguous. Germline CDR1 LGHNA, CDR2 YSLEER. The CDR3 spans 16 residues. V dropped 0 bases and J dropped 2 bases, with 13 bases sitting between them.

There are a few counts of this clonotype. The chain couples TRBV12-3 or TRBV12-4 to TRBJ2-7; 9 bases are shared with TRBD1. This CDR3 spans 14 amino acids. V shed 4 bases, J shed 2 bases, and the junction held 3 bases outside the gene matches. In nucleotides, the CDR3 is TGTGCCAGCAGTTCCCGACAGGGGGCCTACGAGCAGTACTTC. The encoded protein is CASSSRQGAYEQYF.

This sequence joins TRBV6-1 and TRBJ1-3; maybe TRBD1 (5 bases). V was shortened by 1 base and J by 5 bases, with 9 bases between the two germline ends. The CDR3 totals 14 residues. Germline-derived CDR1 and CDR2 are MNHNS and SASEGT. In nucleotides, the CDR3 is TGTGCCAGCAGTGAAGGACAGCCCCGAAACACCATATATTTT. It codes for CASSEGQPRNTIYF.

Only a few counts were recorded for this clonotype. This sequence joins TRBV18 and TRBJ2-7; D remains ambiguous. This CDR3 has 14 amino acids. Germline-derived CDR1 and CDR2 are KGHSH and LQKENI. V lost 0 bases and J 4 bases, leaving 10 bases between the germline ends. The DNA of the CDR3 is TGTGCCAGCTCACCACCCAGCAGGCGGTACGAGCAGTACTTC. This gives the protein CASSPPSRRYEQYF.

The chain carries TRBV25-1 and TRBJ2-7; a weak D match, TRBD1 (6 bases). The CDR3 length is 14 residues. Germline V CDR1 and CDR2: MGHDK, SYGVNS. V was shortened by 3 bases and J by 4 bases, with 13 bases between the two germline ends. The CDR3 spells CASSDDYRVYEQYF. The CDR3 bases are TGTGCCAGCAGTGATGATTACAGGGTGTACGAGCAGTACTTC.